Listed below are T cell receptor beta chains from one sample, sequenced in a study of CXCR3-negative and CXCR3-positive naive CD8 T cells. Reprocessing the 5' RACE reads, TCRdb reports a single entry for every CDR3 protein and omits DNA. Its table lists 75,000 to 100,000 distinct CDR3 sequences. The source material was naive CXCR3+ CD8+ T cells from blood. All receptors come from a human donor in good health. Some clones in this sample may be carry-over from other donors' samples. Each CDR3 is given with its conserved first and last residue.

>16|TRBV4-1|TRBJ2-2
CASSQAGTGMNGELFF
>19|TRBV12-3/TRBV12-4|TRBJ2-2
CASSLTAGGPSESSGELFF
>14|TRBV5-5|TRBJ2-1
CASSLVGQGHEQFF
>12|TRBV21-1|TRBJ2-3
CASTPTADTQYF
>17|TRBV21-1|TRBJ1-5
CASSKTGQGYSNQPQHF
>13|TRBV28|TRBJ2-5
CASSLTAQETQYF
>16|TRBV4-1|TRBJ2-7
CASSQDVAGVAYEQYF
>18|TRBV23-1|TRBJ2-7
CASSQSCISGKGSYEQYF
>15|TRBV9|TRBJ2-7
CASSAGQISVYEQYF
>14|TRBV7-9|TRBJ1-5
CASSADGFNQPQHF
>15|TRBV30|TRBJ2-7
CAWSVLGRFSYEQYF
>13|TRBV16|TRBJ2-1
CASSQSWRNEQFF
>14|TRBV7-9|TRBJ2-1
CASSLGTANNEQFF
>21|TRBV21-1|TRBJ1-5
CASSKIPAPGDMVLSNQPQHF